This passage covers 31 T cell receptor beta chains from one sample sequenced in a study of blood T cell repertoires in COVID-19. Here immunoSEQ multiplex PCR was the method, and the copy in TCRdb shows in-frame clones only, minus some. The table includes roughly 190,000 clones, about 85% detected once. Sequencing input: peripheral blood. The receptors derive from a human donor in a cohort sampled during active COVID-19.

The chain uses TRBV11-2 and TRBJ1-4; D gene ambiguous. The CDR3 totals 14 residues. The germline V and J ends were trimmed by 1 base and 7 bases, with 10 bases remaining between them. CDR1 and CDR2 (germline): SGHAT, FQNNGV. The CDR3 loop is CASSLGTASEKLFF. CDR3 nucleotide sequence: TGTGCCAGCAGCTTAGGAACGGCTAGTGAAAAACTGTTTTTT.

This chain connects TRBV9 to TRBJ1-2, with 11 bases identical to TRBD1. Trimming at V came to 2 bases and at J to 4 bases, leaving 10 bases not matched to a gene. Germline V CDR1 and CDR2: SGDLS, YYNGEE. The CDR3 loop spans 17 amino acids. CDR3 sequence reads: CASSVDPGTGGIYGYTF. CDR3 coding DNA: TGTGCCAGCAGCGTCGATCCCGGGACAGGGGGTATCTATGGCTACACCTTC.

The V and J genes are TRBV5-1 and TRBJ1-2, with D perhaps matching TRBD1 (5 bases). This CDR3 has 15 residues. In germline, CDR1 is SGHRS, CDR2 YFSETQ. V was cut by 0 bases and J by 5 bases, with 14 bases left in between. CDR3 nucleotides: TGCGCCAGCAGCTTGGTCGGGGGGGAGTCGTATGGCTACACCTTC. Its translation is CASSLVGGESYGYTF.

This chain uses TRBV9 with TRBJ1-3; no firm D call. The V end lost 4 bases, the J end lost 3 bases, and 17 bases lay between the germline ends. Looked up from germline, CDR1 is SGDLS and CDR2 is YYNGEE. The CDR3 has 16 residues. CDR3 protein: CASSPLAVESGNTIYF. CDR3 in DNA: TGTGCCAGCAGCCCCCTAGCCGTGGAGAGTGGAAACACCATATATTTT.

This clone appeared once. This chain joins TRBV27 and TRBJ2-2, with TRBD2 identical over 11 bases. Looked up from germline, CDR1 is MNHEY and CDR2 is SMNVEV (reference sequence). This CDR3 contains 16 residues. V dropped 2 bases and J dropped 2; count of bases not matched to a gene: 1. Written as DNA, the CDR3 is TGTGCCAGCAGTTTAGGGACTAGCGGAAACACCGGGGAGCTGTTTTTT. Residues: CASSLGTSGNTGELFF.

The chain couples TRBV2 to TRBJ2-1; D is ambiguous. The CDR3 has 15 residues. The V end lost 11 bases, the J end lost 3 bases, and 20 bases lay between the germline ends. Germline CDR1 SNHLY, CDR2 FYNNEI. CDR3 nucleotides: TGTGCCCAGACTTTGGATGGGTCCAGCTACAATGAGCAGTTCTTC. Protein: CAQTLDGSSYNEQFF.

The CDR3 loop is CASSQRGYGYTF. CDR3 DNA sequence: TGTGCCAGCAGCCAACGAGGGTATGGCTACACCTTC. This sequence joins TRBV6-2 or TRBV6-3 and TRBJ1-2; D not certain. Germline V gives CDR1 MNHEY, CDR2 SVGEGT. CDR3 length: 12 amino acids. V lost 6 bases and J 5 bases, leaving 10 bases between the germline ends.

CDR3 DNA: TGTGCCAGCTCACCCAACGGACAGCCTTACAATGAGCAGTTCTTC. Its translation is CASSPNGQPYNEQFF. The chain is built from TRBV18 and TRBJ2-1; D perhaps matches TRBD1 (6 bases). V was cut by 3 bases and J by 4 bases, with 13 bases left in between. This CDR3 is built from 15 residues. The germline V gene encodes CDR1 KGHSH and CDR2 LQKENI.

This chain uses TRBV4-1 with TRBJ2-3; perhaps TRBD2 as D (7 bases). The V end was cut by 3 bases, the J end by 8 bases, with 15 bases between. Germline values: CDR1 MGHRA, CDR2 YSYEKL. The CDR3 contains 14 residues. CDR3 loop: CASSQGGGPPTQYF. The CDR3 nucleotides read TGCGCCAGCAGCCAGGGGGGGGGCCCACCTACGCAGTATTTT.

This clone appeared a single time. The CDR3 ends on some other residue instead of the conserved phenylalanine or tryptophan, so this is likely a read error. Because the CDR3's place on the DNA is in doubt, the DNA is left out and the CDR3 is given as listed by TCRdb. This sequence joins TRBV21-1 and TRBJ1-1. TRBV21-1 is tagged as a pseudogene. A total of 8 residues make up the CDR3, ends included. The CDR3 sequence: CASRLDPV.

The rearrangement links TRBV19 to TRBJ1-2; no firm D call. The CDR3 consists of 13 residues. V lost 0 bases, J lost 5 bases, and 7 bases lay in between. Germline V CDR1 and CDR2: LNHDA, SQIVND (reference sequence). The CDR3, as DNA: TGTGCCAGTAGTATAGATCTACAGTATGGCTACACCTTC. This gives the protein CASSIDLQYGYTF.

The chain is built from TRBV18 and TRBJ1-6; no clear D gene. Trimming shortened V by 4 bases and J by 11 bases, and 15 bases separated the two germline ends. This CDR3 is built from 14 residues. Germline V gene sequence: CDR1 KGHSH, CDR2 LQKENI. CDR3 amino acids: CASSQTQVGAPLHF. CDR3 DNA sequence: TGTGCCAGCTCACAAACGCAGGTTGGCGCACCCCTCCACTTT.

This chain links TRBV5-1 with TRBJ2-7; 9 positions agree with TRBD1. The trim removed 4 bases at V and 3 bases at J, leaving 5 bases unmatched. From germline, CDR1 is SGHRS and CDR2 YFSETQ. The CDR3 is 14 amino acids. The CDR3 region is CASSVDRGGYEQYF. The CDR3 region has the DNA TGCGCCAGCAGCGTGGACAGGGGAGGCTACGAGCAGTACTTC.

The J gene is TRBJ2-2, the V gene TRBV7-6, with a possible D match to TRBD2 (6 bases). The CDR3 covers 16 residues. Germline V gene sequence: CDR1 SGHVS, CDR2 FNYEAQ. V gave up 1 base and J gave up 4 bases, with 13 bases separating them. The CDR3 region is CASSLGGLGGTGELFF. CDR3 DNA: TGTGCCAGCAGCTTAGGAGGGTTGGGGGGCACCGGGGAGCTGTTTTTT.

The V gene is TRBV27, the J gene TRBJ2-1; 15 nucleotides match TRBD2. The germline V gene encodes CDR1 MNHEY and CDR2 SMNVEV (reference sequence). CDR3 size: 15 residues. CDR3 sequence: CATGGLAGGRNEQFF. In nucleotides, the CDR3 is TGTGCAACAGGGGGACTAGCGGGGGGACGAAATGAGCAGTTCTTC.

The chain couples TRBV19 to TRBJ1-3; no clear D gene. The CDR3 contains 13 residues. The V gene lost 5 bases and the J gene lost 3 bases, with 8 bases spanning the gap. Germline lookup yields CDR1 LNHDA and CDR2 SQIVND (reference sequence). The CDR3 sequence is CASSSGYGNTIYF. CDR3 DNA: TGTGCCAGTAGTTCCGGGTATGGAAACACCATATATTTT.

The V call is TRBV5-1, the J call TRBJ2-1; TRBD2 agrees at 7 bases. The CDR3 contains 17 residues. The trim removed 0 bases at V and 1 base at J, leaving 7 bases unmatched. Germline CDR1 SGHRS, CDR2 YFSETQ. The CDR3 DNA reads as TGCGCCAGCAGCTTGGGATTGGGGCGGGGGTCCTACAATGAGCAGTTCTTC. It translates to CASSLGLGRGSYNEQFF.

The rearrangement uses TRBV10-3 and TRBJ2-2; 8 nucleotides align to TRBD2. This CDR3 is 16 amino acids long. Germline V gene data show CDR1 as ENHRY and CDR2 as SYGVKD. V dropped 8 bases and J dropped 1; count of bases not matched to a gene: 9. CDR3 residues: CAIRSVSGENTGELFF. The CDR3 nucleotides are TGTGCCATCCGATCTGTTAGCGGGGAGAACACCGGGGAGCTGTTTTTT.

The chain employs TRBV4-2 and TRBJ1-6, with 9 bases fitting TRBD1. The CDR3 spans 18 residues. The V gene's germline CDR1 is LGHNA and CDR2 YNFKEQ. J gave up 2 bases and V 2 bases, and 7 bases lay outside the gene matches. In nucleotides, the CDR3 is TGTGCCAGCAGCCAATCGGGACAGGGAGGAACCTATAATTCACCCCTCCACTTT. This codes for CASSQSGQGGTYNSPLHF.

This clone was seen a few times. The genes are TRBV6-5 and TRBJ1-5; 8 nucleotides match TRBD1. Germline loops: CDR1 MNHEY, CDR2 SVGAGI. The CDR3 spans 13 residues. Trimming at V came to 8 bases and at J to 5 bases, leaving 5 bases not matched to a gene. In DNA form, the CDR3 reads TGTGCCAGCTGTACACAGGGGGATCAGCCCCAGCATTTT. It is translated as CASCTQGDQPQHF.

CDR3 in DNA: TGTGCCAGCAGCTTGGAAGGACAGGGCTTTCGAGAGCAGTACTTC. Protein product: CASSLEGQGFREQYF. The gene calls are TRBV5-4 and TRBJ2-7; 8 bases are a match to TRBD1. V was pared by 0 bases and J by 7 bases, with 9 bases of the junction left unmatched. CDR1 SGHNT and CDR2 YYREEE come from the germline V gene (reference sequence). This CDR3 has 15 amino acids.

In its sample, this clone was seen a few times. This chain joins TRBV11-1 and TRBJ2-3, with 8 bases fitting TRBD2. Germline-derived CDR1 and CDR2 are SGHAT and FQDESV (reference sequence). The CDR3 contains 15 residues. V shed 1 base, J shed 3 bases, and the junction held 3 bases outside the gene matches. CDR3 sequence reads: CASSLVGGRTDTQYF. The CDR3 bases are TGTGCCAGCAGCTTAGTCGGCGGGAGGACAGATACGCAGTATTTT. The entire variable domain, with the rest obtained from reference TRBV11-1 and TRBJ2-3, is as follows: EAEVAQSPRYKITEKSQAVAFWCDPISGHATLYWYRQILGQGPELLVQFQDESVVDDSQLPKDRFSAERLKGVDSTLKIQPAELGDSAMYLCASSLVGGRTDTQYFGPGTRLTVL.

This chain joins TRBV30 and TRBJ2-3; 8 nucleotides align to TRBD2. The CDR3 consists of 15 residues. CDR1 and CDR2 (germline): GTSNPN, SVGIG (reference sequence). The V and J ends lost 0 bases and 2 bases, in that order; junction bases with no gene match: 4. CDR3 coding DNA: TGTGCCTGGAGTGTCATTAGCGGGAACACAGATACGCAGTATTTT. It encodes CAWSVISGNTDTQYF.

This clone appeared a single time. CDR3 residues: CASSRLAGQDTQYF. CDR3 sequence (DNA): TGTGCCAGCAGCAGATTAGCGGGGCAAGATACGCAGTATTTT. This chain links TRBV7-9 with TRBJ2-3; 8 nucleotides align to TRBD2. The CDR3 consists of 14 residues. Trimming took 5 bases from V and 5 from J; bases not matched to a gene: 6. CDR1 is SEHNR, CDR2 FQNEAQ, per germline (reference sequence).

The chain carries TRBV30 and TRBJ1-1, with D perhaps matching TRBD1 (6 bases). Trimming removed 2 bases at V and 8 bases at J, with 15 bases between. This CDR3 is 13 amino acids long. Germline CDR1 and CDR2: GTSNPN and SVGIG (reference sequence). CDR3 coding DNA: TGTGCCTGGAGTTCCGACAGGATCATCGAAGCTTTCTTT. Protein: CAWSSDRIIEAFF.

The V gene is TRBV7-2, the J gene TRBJ2-7, with 9 bases that match TRBD1. Germline CDR1 SGHTA, CDR2 FQGNSA. V shed 5 bases and J 4 bases; nucleotides not matched to a gene: 9. CDR3 length: 15 amino acids. The CDR3 DNA reads as TGTGCCAGCAGCCCCCCGGGACAGGGCTCTTACGAGCAGTACTTC. Protein: CASSPPGQGSYEQYF.

This clone was detected only once. The chain couples TRBV11-3 to TRBJ2-3; possible D gene TRBD2, 6 bases. Trimming took off 3 bases at V and 5 bases at J, with 9 bases between the two ends. This CDR3 comprises 13 residues. Germline CDR1 SGHNT, CDR2 YENEEA. In DNA form, the CDR3 reads TGTGCCAGCAGCTTTATGGGGGGAGATACGCAGTATTTT. Its protein product is CASSFMGGDTQYF.

This CDR3 is CASSSRIGELFF. In nucleotides, the CDR3 is TGTGCCAGTAGTTCCAGGATCGGGGAGCTGTTTTTT. The rearrangement links TRBV19 to TRBJ2-2; D unclear. The V gene lost 5 bases and the J gene lost 7 bases, with 8 bases spanning the gap. This CDR3 has 12 amino acids. Germline V CDR1 and CDR2: LNHDA, SQIVND (reference sequence). Supplemented by reference TRBV19 and TRBJ2-2, the full variable domain reads DGGITQSPKYLFRKEGQNVTLSCEQNLNHDAMYWYRQDPGQGLRLIYYSQIVNDFQKGDIAEGYSVSREKKESFPLTVTSAQKNPTAFYLCASSSRIGELFFGEGSRLTVL.

V and J are TRBV28 and TRBJ1-2; 10 bases agree with TRBD1. J lost 5 bases, V lost 4 bases, and 4 bases had no gene match. The CDR3 is 14 amino acids. Germline V lookup: CDR1 MDHEN, CDR2 SYDVKM. The CDR3 nucleotides read TGTGCCAGCAGTTACGACAGGGGGCTGTATGGCTACACCTTC. It is translated as CASSYDRGLYGYTF.

This clone was picked up a small number of times. The genes are TRBV28 and TRBJ2-5, with a tentative D call TRBD1 (6 bases). Germline CDR1 is MDHEN and CDR2 is SYDVKM. The CDR3 runs 14 residues. Trimming removed 5 bases at V and 4 bases at J, with 14 bases between. The chain's CDR3 is CASSQPGERETQYF. The DNA of the CDR3 is TGTGCCAGCAGTCAACCAGGGGAAAGAGAGACCCAGTACTTC.

This clone was seen a single time. This chain joins TRBV7-3 and TRBJ2-2; D remains unclear. This CDR3 comprises 14 residues. V was pared by 1 base and J by 3 bases, with 6 bases between. Germline CDR1 is SGHTA and CDR2 is FQGTGA. CDR3 DNA sequence: TGTGCCAGCAGCTTAAGCGTTGACACCGGGGAGCTGTTTTTT. Residues: CASSLSVDTGELFF.